This note documents a single TCR beta chain sequence. This clone's antigen is unknown. At one end the junction does not follow the germline gene, possibly because of a read error. The source of the sample is a study of blood T cell repertoires in COVID-19 (dated by TCRdb to 2018 to 2021). About the study as a whole: The collaborator samples originated in the United States, Italy and Spain and spanned the acute and convalescent phases of COVID-19. The material from the prospective study consisted of cDNA or gDNA derived from T cells, B-cell-depleted T cells, or PBMCs. Subjects who had been exposed to COVID-19, were actively infected with it, or had recovered from it provided the deeply sampled blood TCRbeta repertoires that made up the dataset. The repertoires were released in a freely available public database intended as a resource for research on the immune response to SARS-CoV-2. Samples came from the ongoing ImmuneRACE study (first 160 participants) plus 1,254 subjects from 6 global collaborators. A de-identified subject ID, COVID-19 status, age in years and sex were almost always included in the sample metadata. Where available, HLA class I and class II types were taken from metadata supplied by the sample provider and were not determined by assay-based typing.

Each collaborating institution followed its own protocols to collect whole blood in K2EDTA tubes. Collaborator samples were shipped for TCRbeta analysis as frozen whole blood, isolated PBMCs, or DNA extracted from either sample type. The CDR3 contains 13 residues, cysteine and phenylalanine counted. Only CDR3 DNA remains: 39 bases, in frame from the first base. Per the germline V gene (reference sequence), LNHDA is the CDR1 and SQIVND is the CDR2. Paper-wide results and their limitations: The quantity of clinical and demographic metadata differed by source and by participant and was supplied without curation.

TCRbeta CDR3 regions were amplified from genomic DNA by means of the immunoSEQ Assay, a bias-controlled multiplex PCR. The source study handled its data this way. The number of nucleated cells in each sample was estimated from the amplification of reference gene primers within the assay. To quantify the absolute abundance of each unique TCRbeta CDR3 rearrangement, sequence reads were collapsed and filtered. For each sample, productive Simpson clonality was calculated as the square root of Simpson's diversity index across productive rearrangements. Held by TCRdb, this immuneACCESS table contains in-frame sequences only and omits some clones. Under half of the omission traces to an unresolved V gene where checked; the cause of the rest is unknown. The V and J calls and clone size are taken from that table; D and trimming were inferred from the DNA. The sample data list some 250,000 clones, and around 83% of these were observed just once. The ten most abundant clones make up around 8.1% of the sample.

Sequenced material: peripheral blood. The V and J genes are TRBV19 and TRBJ2-3; too little of a D gene remains to name it. The clonotype originates from a man aged 35-49 years with active or convalescent COVID-19. At the DNA level, the sequence is TGTGCCAGTACGGCCCTCCAAGGAGATACGCTGTATTTT. The encoded protein is CASTALQGDTLYF.